Listed below are T cell receptor beta chains from one sample, sequenced in a study of coeliac disease. This table comes from immunoSEQ multiplex PCR, and its TCRdb copy is limited to in-frame clones, with some not included. The repertoire consists of more than 2,000 clones, with approximately 72% occurring once and the leading ten covering 13% to 15%. Material for sequencing was lamina propria lymphocytes from the gut. Source of these receptors: a woman in her 70s with celiac disease on a gluten-free diet. CDR3s include the opening cysteine and the closing phenylalanine or tryptophan. A D gene is named only where the DNA matches it firmly. The size field is filled for only some rows; it gives once, few, many or a size class.

DNA	CDR3	V	J	D	size
TGTGCCAGCAGCTTGAGGACATACAATGAGCAGTTCTTC	CASSLRTYNEQFF	TRBV5-6	TRBJ2-1	-	-
TGTGCCAGCAGCTTAGGTCGACTAGCTGGGTACACCGGGGAGCTGTTTTTT	CASSLGRLAGYTGELFF	TRBV11-2	TRBJ2-2	TRBD2	-
TGTGCCAGCAGTCCTTGGACAGGGGCCTACGAGCAGTACTTC	CASSPWTGAYEQYF	TRBV27	TRBJ2-7	TRBD1	-
TGTGCCAGCAGCGTTTCGGCGGGCAGCACAGATACGCAGTATTTT	CASSVSAGSTDTQYF	TRBV9	TRBJ2-3	-	-
TGTGCCAGCAGCTTCCGCGGGGGGGGCCATTACGAGCAGTACTTC	CASSFRGGGHYEQYF	TRBV7-2	TRBJ2-7	TRBD2	-
TGTGCCTGGAGCCAGATTAGCTCAGATACGCAGTATTTT	CAWSQISSDTQYF	TRBV30	TRBJ2-3	-	large
TGTGCCAGCAGCCAAGCGGCGGGACTAGGCAATGAGCAGTTCTTC	CASSQAAGLGNEQFF	TRBV4-2	TRBJ2-1	TRBD2	-
TGTGCCAGCAGCGTACAGGGTCGGAACACCGGGGAGCTGTTTTTT	CASSVQGRNTGELFF	TRBV9	TRBJ2-2	-	-
TGTGCCAGCAGCCCGCGAGAGCACTCAAACTACAATGAGCAGTTCTTC	CASSPREHSNYNEQFF	TRBV7-9	TRBJ2-1	-	-
TGTGCCAGTAGTATGAGAGGGCTAGCGGGGGACGAGCAGTTCTTC	CASSMRGLAGDEQFF	TRBV19	TRBJ2-1	TRBD2	-
TGTGCCAGCTGCAAGATCAATAAGTCACAAAGTCGGGCCAACGTCCTGACTTTC	CASCKINKSQSRANVLTF	TRBV5-6	TRBJ2-6	-	-
TGTGCCAGCAGTGGGACAGGGTTGAATCAGCCCCAGCATTTT	CASSGTGLNQPQHF	TRBV6-5	TRBJ1-5	TRBD1	few
TGTGCCACCAGCAGAGGGGACAGGGTGTTGTTAACCGGGGAGCTGTTTTTT	CATSRGDRVLLTGELFF	TRBV15	TRBJ2-2	TRBD1	-
TGTGCCAGCAGCGACCGGGACAGGGGTTCGTACGAGCAGTACTTC	CASSDRDRGSYEQYF	TRBV5-4	TRBJ2-7	TRBD1	few
TGTGCCAGCAGCCCCCAGCTAGCGGTAAATGAGCAGTTCTTC	CASSPQLAVNEQFF	TRBV9	TRBJ2-1	TRBD2	-
TGCGCCAGCAGCCAAGAGCTACTCCTGAACACTGAAGCTTTCTTT	CASSQELLLNTEAFF	TRBV4-3	TRBJ1-1	-	-
TGCGCCAGCAGCGAACAGGGTTCCTATAATTCACCCCTCCACTTT	CASSEQGSYNSPLHF	TRBV5-1	TRBJ1-6	-	few
TGTGCCAGCAGCGCCTCAGCGGATATCACAGATACGCAGTATTTT	CASSASADITDTQYF	TRBV27	TRBJ2-3	-	few
TGTGCCAGCAGTTTTGGTAGCGGGGGAGGCTACGAGCAGTACTTC	CASSFGSGGGYEQYF	TRBV28	TRBJ2-7	TRBD2	few
TGTGCCAGCAGCTTCGGGACACTCTTCTCTGGAAACACCATATATTTT	CASSFGTLFSGNTIYF	TRBV4-2	TRBJ1-3	-	-
TGTGCCAGCAGCTTAGACCCCACGGGAACACTAGACGGCTACACCTTC	CASSLDPTGTLDGYTF	TRBV11-3	TRBJ1-2	-	-
TGTGCCAGCTCACGGGGGGGAGAGACCCAGTACTTC	CASSRGGETQYF	TRBV18	TRBJ2-5	TRBD2	-
TGTGCCAGCAGCCGCGGGGGCCTCGCAGATACGCAGTATTTT	CASSRGGLADTQYF	TRBV7-3	TRBJ2-3	-	-
TGTGCCAGTAGGAGCGGGGGCCTGGGGGAGACCCAGTACTTC	CASRSGGLGETQYF	TRBV6-5	TRBJ2-5	TRBD2	few
TGTGCCAGTAGTATGGGTAGGGAGGATACGCAGTATTTT	CASSMGREDTQYF	TRBV19	TRBJ2-3	-	once
TGCGCCAGCATCTCTACACCGGGGGGAAATGAGCAGTTCTTC	CASISTPGGNEQFF	TRBV5-1	TRBJ2-1	TRBD2	-
TGCGCCAGCAGCCTCGGACTAGCGGGGGGGCCGTCTTTACAGACCCAGTACTTC	CASSLGLAGGPSLQTQYF	TRBV5-1	TRBJ2-5	TRBD2	-